These T cell receptor beta chains were read from a single sample in a study of regulatory dendritic cells for organ transplantation. Profiling relied on immunoSEQ multiplex PCR, and the TCRdb table lists in-frame clones only, not all of them. The table has tens of thousands of clones, approximately 90% seen once; the top ten hold approximately 0.11%. The sequenced sample was naive CD8+ T cells from blood. The receptors come from a human donor in good health. The CDR3 runs from the conserved cysteine through the conserved F or W. The order of the fields is clone size, D gene, J gene, V gene, CDR3 protein, CDR3 DNA. D genes are given only for firm matches. For some rows the clone size is stated as once, few or many, or as a class when expanded; others skip it.

clone size: NA; D gene: TRBD2; J gene: TRBJ2-1; V gene: TRBV5-1; CDR3 protein: CASSQTSAVRNEQFF; CDR3 DNA: TGCGCCAGCAGCCAAACTAGCGCCGTGAGGAATGAGCAGTTCTTC
clone size: NA; D gene: NA; J gene: TRBJ1-1; V gene: TRBV30; CDR3 protein: CAWSGPGVEAFF; CDR3 DNA: TGTGCCTGGAGCGGGCCGGGGGTTGAAGCTTTCTTT
clone size: NA; D gene: TRBD2; J gene: TRBJ2-1; V gene: TRBV28; CDR3 protein: CASSFILAGLNEQFF; CDR3 DNA: TGTGCCAGCAGTTTTATCCTAGCGGGGCTAAATGAGCAGTTCTTC
clone size: NA; D gene: TRBD1; J gene: TRBJ2-1; V gene: TRBV30; CDR3 protein: CACPGQGYYNEQFF; CDR3 DNA: TGTGCCTGTCCGGGACAGGGATATTACAATGAGCAGTTCTTC
clone size: NA; D gene: NA; J gene: TRBJ1-4; V gene: TRBV2; CDR3 protein: CATVLRQVLYPHEKLFF; CDR3 DNA: TGTGCCACAGTACTACGACAGGTCCTTTACCCCCATGAAAAACTGTTTTTT
clone size: once; D gene: TRBD2; J gene: TRBJ2-3; V gene: TRBV27; CDR3 protein: CASSLTAGVDTQYF; CDR3 DNA: TGTGCCAGCAGTTTAACAGCGGGAGTTGATACGCAGTATTTT
clone size: NA; D gene: NA; J gene: TRBJ1-1; V gene: TRBV11-2; CDR3 protein: CASSFTGTEAFF; CDR3 DNA: TGTGCCAGCAGCTTTACCGGCACTGAAGCTTTCTTT
clone size: NA; D gene: NA; J gene: TRBJ2-2; V gene: TRBV9; CDR3 protein: CASSVSPGELFF; CDR3 DNA: TGTGCCAGCAGCGTCAGTCCCGGGGAGCTGTTTTTT
clone size: once; D gene: NA; J gene: TRBJ1-1; V gene: TRBV7-2; CDR3 protein: CASSLLTDSEAFF; CDR3 DNA: TGTGCCAGCAGCTTATTGACCGATAGTGAAGCTTTCTTT
clone size: NA; D gene: NA; J gene: TRBJ1-1; V gene: TRBV4-1; CDR3 protein: CASSQLPGPGVTEAFF; CDR3 DNA: TGCGCCAGCAGCCAGCTGCCGGGCCCAGGGGTTACTGAAGCTTTCTTT
clone size: NA; D gene: NA; J gene: TRBJ2-5; V gene: TRBV15; CDR3 protein: CATSRGAGQQETQYF; CDR3 DNA: TGTGCCACCAGCAGGGGGGCCGGACAGCAAGAGACCCAGTACTTC
clone size: NA; D gene: NA; J gene: TRBJ1-2; V gene: TRBV2; CDR3 protein: CASTGVFATNYGYTF; CDR3 DNA: TGTGCCAGCACGGGGGTTTTCGCAACCAACTATGGCTACACCTTC
clone size: NA; D gene: NA; J gene: TRBJ1-5; V gene: TRBV11-2; CDR3 protein: CASSFAGNQPQHF; CDR3 DNA: TGTGCCAGCAGCTTCGCTGGCAATCAGCCCCAGCATTTT
clone size: NA; D gene: TRBD1; J gene: TRBJ1-1; V gene: TRBV27; CDR3 protein: CASRQGALKAFF; CDR3 DNA: TGTGCCAGCAGGCAGGGGGCTCTGAAAGCTTTCTTT
clone size: NA; D gene: TRBD1; J gene: TRBJ1-4; V gene: TRBV9; CDR3 protein: CASSGGTGGFEKLFF; CDR3 DNA: TGTGCCAGCAGCGGCGGGACAGGGGGGTTTGAAAAACTGTTTTTT
clone size: NA; D gene: NA; J gene: TRBJ2-7; V gene: TRBV5-5; CDR3 protein: CASSLAGGLEQYF; CDR3 DNA: TGTGCCAGCAGCTTGGCCGGCGGGCTCGAGCAGTACTTC
clone size: NA; D gene: TRBD2; J gene: TRBJ2-1; V gene: TRBV2; CDR3 protein: CASLELAGGHNEQFF; CDR3 DNA: TGTGCCAGCCTCGAGCTAGCGGGAGGTCACAATGAGCAGTTCTTC
clone size: NA; D gene: TRBD1; J gene: TRBJ1-2; V gene: TRBV18; CDR3 protein: CASSPKTGIDYGYTF; CDR3 DNA: TGTGCCAGCTCACCCAAGACAGGGATTGACTATGGCTACACCTTC
clone size: NA; D gene: NA; J gene: TRBJ2-7; V gene: TRBV27; CDR3 protein: CASSSTYEQYF; CDR3 DNA: TGTGCCAGCAGTTCAACCTACGAGCAGTACTTC
clone size: NA; D gene: TRBD2; J gene: TRBJ2-5; V gene: TRBV27; CDR3 protein: CASSLSGLAGETQYF; CDR3 DNA: TGTGCCAGCAGTTTATCGGGACTAGCGGGAGAGACCCAGTACTTC
clone size: NA; D gene: NA; J gene: TRBJ2-3; V gene: TRBV28; CDR3 protein: CASSFTGFTDTQYF; CDR3 DNA: TGTGCCAGCAGTTTCACGGGATTCACAGATACGCAGTATTTT
clone size: NA; D gene: NA; J gene: TRBJ2-7; V gene: TRBV5-1; CDR3 protein: CASSLDPGTDDEQYF; CDR3 DNA: TGCGCCAGCAGCTTGGACCCAGGGACGGATGACGAGCAGTACTTC
clone size: NA; D gene: NA; J gene: TRBJ2-1; V gene: TRBV29-1; CDR3 protein: CSVDPGDNNEQFF; CDR3 DNA: TGCAGCGTTGACCCGGGGGATAACAATGAGCAGTTCTTC
clone size: NA; D gene: NA; J gene: TRBJ2-1; V gene: TRBV19; CDR3 protein: CASSITASPEFF; CDR3 DNA: TGTGCCAGTAGTATCACGGCTAGCCCTGAATTCTTC
clone size: NA; D gene: NA; J gene: TRBJ2-4; V gene: TRBV11-2; CDR3 protein: CASSSRGENIQYF; CDR3 DNA: TGTGCCAGCAGCTCACGCGGGGAAAACATTCAGTACTTC
clone size: NA; D gene: NA; J gene: TRBJ2-2; V gene: TRBV5-4; CDR3 protein: CASSGRGGANTGELFF; CDR3 DNA: TGTGCCAGCAGCGGCCGGGGCGGGGCGAACACCGGGGAGCTGTTTTTT
clone size: NA; D gene: TRBD1; J gene: TRBJ1-2; V gene: TRBV7-8; CDR3 protein: CASGVGRDRGMHGYTF; CDR3 DNA: TGTGCCAGCGGTGTGGGACGGGACAGGGGTATGCATGGCTACACCTTC
clone size: NA; D gene: TRBD1; J gene: TRBJ2-2; V gene: TRBV15; CDR3 protein: CATSKFGTANTGELFF; CDR3 DNA: TGTGCCACCAGCAAATTTGGGACAGCGAACACCGGGGAGCTGTTTTTT
clone size: once; D gene: TRBD2; J gene: TRBJ2-3; V gene: TRBV27; CDR3 protein: CASMLAGGDTQYF; CDR3 DNA: TGTGCCAGCATGCTAGCGGGAGGAGATACGCAGTATTTT
clone size: few; D gene: NA; J gene: TRBJ1-1; V gene: TRBV7-9; CDR3 protein: CASSLPLINTEAFF; CDR3 DNA: TGTGCCAGCAGCTTACCGCTGATAAACACTGAAGCTTTCTTT
clone size: NA; D gene: NA; J gene: TRBJ2-7; V gene: TRBV9; CDR3 protein: CASSVGGMSYEQYF; CDR3 DNA: TGTGCCAGCAGCGTAGGGGGTATGTCCTACGAGCAGTACTTC
clone size: NA; D gene: NA; J gene: TRBJ1-2; V gene: TRBV4-1; CDR3 protein: CASSQEPARHRGYTF; CDR3 DNA: TGCGCCAGCAGCCAAGAGCCAGCCAGGCACCGTGGCTACACCTTC
clone size: NA; D gene: NA; J gene: TRBJ2-3; V gene: TRBV4-1; CDR3 protein: CASSQGSLGETDTQYF; CDR3 DNA: TGCGCCAGCAGCCAAGGTAGCTTGGGGGAAACAGATACGCAGTATTTT
clone size: NA; D gene: TRBD1; J gene: TRBJ1-1; V gene: TRBV27; CDR3 protein: CASSPGQGPMNTEAFF; CDR3 DNA: TGTGCCAGCAGTCCGGGACAGGGACCTATGAACACTGAAGCTTTCTTT
clone size: few; D gene: TRBD1; J gene: TRBJ2-7; V gene: TRBV5-4; CDR3 protein: CASWGQGDYEQYF; CDR3 DNA: TGTGCCAGCTGGGGACAGGGGGACTACGAGCAGTACTTC
clone size: NA; D gene: NA; J gene: TRBJ2-3; V gene: TRBV6-5; CDR3 protein: CASSELVTTDTQYF; CDR3 DNA: TGTGCCAGCAGTGAACTAGTAACTACAGATACGCAGTATTTT
clone size: NA; D gene: NA; J gene: TRBJ2-3; V gene: TRBV7-3; CDR3 protein: CASSPSKLLDSPASTDTQYF; CDR3 DNA: TGTGCCAGCAGCCCCAGCAAATTACTAGATTCCCCTGCGAGCACAGATACGCAGTATTTT
clone size: NA; D gene: TRBD1; J gene: TRBJ2-2; V gene: TRBV6-5; CDR3 protein: CASSYGTGPGELFF; CDR3 DNA: TGTGCCAGCAGTTACGGGACAGGGCCCGGGGAGCTGTTTTTT
clone size: few; D gene: NA; J gene: TRBJ1-4; V gene: TRBV2; CDR3 protein: CASLGSANEKLFF; CDR3 DNA: TGTGCCAGCTTAGGGTCGGCTAATGAAAAACTGTTTTTT
clone size: NA; D gene: NA; J gene: TRBJ1-1; V gene: TRBV27; CDR3 protein: CASSLGTPYTEAFF; CDR3 DNA: TGTGCCAGCAGTTTAGGGACTCCCTACACTGAAGCTTTCTTT
clone size: NA; D gene: NA; J gene: TRBJ2-3; V gene: TRBV7-6; CDR3 protein: CASSKRGPVADTQYF; CDR3 DNA: TGTGCCAGCAGCAAGCGAGGACCTGTGGCAGATACGCAGTATTTT
clone size: NA; D gene: NA; J gene: TRBJ2-3; V gene: TRBV30; CDR3 protein: CAWSPSGTDTQYF; CDR3 DNA: TGTGCCTGGAGTCCTAGCGGCACAGATACGCAGTATTTT
clone size: NA; D gene: TRBD2; J gene: TRBJ2-7; V gene: TRBV15; CDR3 protein: CATDSDSGGYEQYF; CDR3 DNA: TGTGCCACTGACTCCGACAGCGGGGGCTACGAGCAGTACTTC
clone size: NA; D gene: NA; J gene: TRBJ2-7; V gene: TRBV2; CDR3 protein: CASSDDFYEQYF; CDR3 DNA: TGTGCCAGCAGTGATGACTTCTACGAGCAGTACTTC
clone size: NA; D gene: NA; J gene: TRBJ2-3; V gene: TRBV11-1; CDR3 protein: CASSSTPSSTDTQYF; CDR3 DNA: TGTGCCAGCAGTAGTACTCCGTCTAGCACAGATACGCAGTATTTT
clone size: NA; D gene: NA; J gene: TRBJ2-3; V gene: TRBV28; CDR3 protein: CASSLGRGLTDTQYF; CDR3 DNA: TGTGCCAGCAGTTTAGGCAGGGGTTTGACAGATACGCAGTATTTT
clone size: NA; D gene: TRBD1; J gene: TRBJ1-1; V gene: TRBV12-5; CDR3 protein: CASGARDRAPWNTEAFF; CDR3 DNA: TGTGCTAGTGGGGCCCGGGACAGGGCCCCCTGGAACACTGAAGCTTTCTTT
clone size: NA; D gene: NA; J gene: TRBJ1-4; V gene: TRBV19; CDR3 protein: CASSWAENEKLFF; CDR3 DNA: TGTGCCAGTAGTTGGGCAGAAAATGAAAAACTGTTTTTT
clone size: once; D gene: NA; J gene: TRBJ2-2; V gene: TRBV15; CDR3 protein: CATSRSREAPPGELFF; CDR3 DNA: TGTGCCACCAGCAGATCCCGGGAAGCCCCACCCGGGGAGCTGTTTTTT
clone size: NA; D gene: TRBD1; J gene: TRBJ1-4; V gene: TRBV4-3; CDR3 protein: CATGQGEKLFF; CDR3 DNA: TGCGCCACCGGACAGGGAGAAAAACTGTTTTTT
clone size: NA; D gene: TRBD1; J gene: TRBJ2-7; V gene: TRBV15; CDR3 protein: CATSAWTGEWTEQYF; CDR3 DNA: TGTGCCACCAGCGCCTGGACAGGGGAGTGGACGGAGCAGTACTTC
clone size: NA; D gene: NA; J gene: TRBJ1-1; V gene: TRBV4-1; CDR3 protein: CASSPGMNTEAFF; CDR3 DNA: TGCGCCAGCAGCCCGGGGATGAACACTGAAGCTTTCTTT
clone size: NA; D gene: NA; J gene: TRBJ1-1; V gene: TRBV7-9; CDR3 protein: CASSSGRGAFF; CDR3 DNA: TGTGCCAGCAGCTCGGGACGTGGGGCTTTCTTT
clone size: NA; D gene: NA; J gene: TRBJ1-1; V gene: TRBV19; CDR3 protein: CASSIDARVSTEAFF; CDR3 DNA: TGTGCCAGTAGTATAGATGCCAGGGTGTCCACTGAAGCTTTCTTT
clone size: NA; D gene: NA; J gene: TRBJ2-3; V gene: TRBV27; CDR3 protein: CASSLGASVDTQYF; CDR3 DNA: TGTGCCAGCAGTTTAGGGGCGAGTGTGGATACGCAGTATTTT
clone size: NA; D gene: TRBD2; J gene: TRBJ2-3; V gene: TRBV5-1; CDR3 protein: CASCGSGSGPDTQYF; CDR3 DNA: TGCGCCAGCTGCGGCAGCGGGAGTGGTCCAGATACGCAGTATTTT
clone size: NA; D gene: TRBD1; J gene: TRBJ2-2; V gene: TRBV7-9; CDR3 protein: CASSSGQGAAGELFF; CDR3 DNA: TGTGCCAGCAGTTCTGGGCAGGGGGCTGCCGGGGAGCTGTTTTTT
clone size: NA; D gene: NA; J gene: TRBJ2-3; V gene: TRBV19; CDR3 protein: CASSILVPDTQYF; CDR3 DNA: TGTGCCAGTAGTATTCTCGTCCCAGATACGCAGTATTTT